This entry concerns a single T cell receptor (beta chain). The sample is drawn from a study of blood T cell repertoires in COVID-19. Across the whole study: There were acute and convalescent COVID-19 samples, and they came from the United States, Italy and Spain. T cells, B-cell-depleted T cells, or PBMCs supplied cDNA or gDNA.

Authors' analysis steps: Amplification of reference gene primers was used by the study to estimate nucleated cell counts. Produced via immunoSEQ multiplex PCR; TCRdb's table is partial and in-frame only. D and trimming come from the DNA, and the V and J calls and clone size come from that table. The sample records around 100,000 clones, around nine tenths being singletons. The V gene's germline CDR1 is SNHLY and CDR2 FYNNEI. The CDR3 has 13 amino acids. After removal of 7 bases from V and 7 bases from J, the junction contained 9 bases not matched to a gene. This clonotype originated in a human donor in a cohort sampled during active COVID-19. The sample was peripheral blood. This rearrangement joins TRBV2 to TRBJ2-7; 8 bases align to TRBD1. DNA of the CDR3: TGTGCCAGCACAGGACAGGGCCCATTAGAGCAGTACTTC. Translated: CASTGQGPLEQYF.